These 26 T cell receptor beta chains originate from one sample sequenced in a study of identical twins. TCRdb reanalysed the 5' RACE reads using MiXCR and keeps one entry per CDR3 protein. The sample has 1.5 million to 2 million distinct CDR3 sequences; under 35% are singletons. Sequencing input: cord blood. Every receptor here comes from a newborn girl in good health.

This clonotype was recorded a few times. The V and J genes are TRBV6-5 and TRBJ1-1; TRBD1 aligns across 10 bases. The germline gives CDR1 MNHEY, CDR2 SVGAGI. V gave up 2 bases and J gave up 5 bases; unmatched junction bases: 5. The CDR3 extends over 15 amino acids. CDR3 region: CASSYPDRGRTEAFF. CDR3 DNA: TGTGCCAGCAGTTACCCTGACAGGGGGCGAACTGAAGCTTTCTTT.

The chain couples TRBV29-1 to TRBJ2-4, with D possibly called TRBD1 or TRBD2 (5 bases each). The CDR3 loop spans 13 amino acids. The V end was cut by 3 bases, the J end by 6 bases, with 12 bases between. CDR1 is SQVTM, CDR2 ANQGSEA, per germline. The CDR3 reads CSVERGLGNIQYF. The DNA for the CDR3 is TGCAGCGTTGAGAGGGGCCTGGGAAACATTCAGTACTTC. The whole variable domain, filled in from reference TRBV29-1 and TRBJ2-4, reads SAVISQKPSRDICQRGTSLTIQCQVDSQVTMMFWYRQQPGQSLTLIATANQGSEATYESGFVIDKFPISRPNLTFSTLTVSNMSPEDSSIYLCSVERGLGNIQYFGAGTRLSVL.

This clonotype was seen a few times. The chain is built from TRBV5-6 and TRBJ1-2; a possible D gene is TRBD1 (6 bases). The CDR3 sequence is 15 residues long. The germline V gene encodes CDR1 SGHDT and CDR2 YYEEEE. The V and J ends lost 0 bases and 2 bases respectively, with 11 bases between them. CDR3 sequence (DNA): TGTGCCAGCAGCTTGGGCCGAGGACAGAACTATGGCTACACCTTC. This sequence encodes CASSLGRGQNYGYTF.

V is TRBV5-1 and J is TRBJ2-3; 8 bases are shared with TRBD2. Germline loops: CDR1 SGHRS, CDR2 YFSETQ. The CDR3 consists of 14 residues. The J segment lost 4 bases and the V segment lost 7 bases, leaving 8 bases of the junction unmatched. Here the CDR3 reads CASDPRGGADTQYF. CDR3 bases: TGCGCCAGCGACCCTCGGGGGGGCGCAGATACGCAGTATTTT.

The chain carries TRBV29-1 and TRBJ2-1, with 12 bases lining up with TRBD2. J was trimmed by 4 bases and V by 4 bases; bases with no gene match: 5. The CDR3 consists of 15 residues. CDR1 is SQVTM and CDR2 is ANQGSEA in the germline V gene. The DNA of the CDR3 is TGCAGCGTTGCGACTAGCGGGGGAAAATACAATGAGCAGTTCTTC. Amino acid sequence: CSVATSGGKYNEQFF.

This clonotype has at least ten counts. J is TRBJ1-2 and V is TRBV12-3 or TRBV12-4; possibly TRBD1 for D (5 bases). The length of the CDR3 is 15 residues. V dropped 5 bases and J dropped 0 bases, with 13 bases sitting between them. The CDR3 DNA is TGTGCCAGCAGTCCTCGTGGGGGTTCTAACTATGGCTACACCTTC. Translated: CASSPRGGSNYGYTF.

The chain is built from TRBV12-3 or TRBV12-4 and TRBJ2-2; 9 bases line up with TRBD2. The CDR3 has 15 amino acids. V lost 10 bases and J lost 1; bases outside the gene matches: 7. The CDR3: CATSGTSRNTGELFF. The CDR3 DNA is TGTGCCACCTCCGGGACTAGCAGGAACACCGGGGAGCTGTTTTTT.

In this sample, this clonotype turned up a few times. The chain uses TRBV12-3 or TRBV12-4 and TRBJ2-7, with D unclear. The CDR3 extends over 9 amino acids. V gave up 8 bases and J gave up 7 bases, with 6 bases separating them. The DNA for the CDR3 is TGTGCCAGCCCGGAGGAGCAGTACTTC. Translating it yields CASPEEQYF.

The V call is TRBV24-1, the J call TRBJ2-5; TRBD2 is a possible D gene (6 bases). The CDR3 consists of 14 residues. In germline, CDR1 is KGHDR, CDR2 SFDVKD. V lost 3 bases and J lost 4, with 11 bases in between. Here the CDR3 reads CATSDPTRGETQYF. The CDR3 region has the DNA TGTGCCACCAGTGATCCGACTAGAGGAGAGACCCAGTACTTC.

This clonotype was found a few times. The CDR3 DNA follows: TGTGCCAGCAGTTTCAACAGGGGGCATGGCTACACCTTC. Translated, it gives CASSFNRGHGYTF. The chain has TRBV28 and TRBJ1-2; 9 nucleotides match TRBD1. CDR3 length equals 13 residues. Losses at the gene ends were 3 bases for V and 6 bases for J; bases not matched to a gene: 2. Germline loops: CDR1 MDHEN, CDR2 SYDVKM.

This chain links TRBV7-2 with TRBJ1-2; D unclear. The CDR3 totals 13 residues. Trimming removed 5 bases at V and 3 bases at J, with 10 bases between. CDR1 and CDR2 (germline): SGHTA, FQGNSA. CDR3 bases: TGTGCCAGCAGCCCCCCTCGGGACTATGGCTACACCTTC. Its protein is CASSPPRDYGYTF.

This clonotype has just a few counts. This chain uses TRBV6-6 with TRBJ2-3; D gene uncertain. This CDR3 comprises 17 residues. The germline gives CDR1 MNHNY, CDR2 SVGAGI (reference sequence). The V gene lost 0 bases and the J gene lost 0 bases, with 13 bases spanning the gap. CDR3 residues: CASSYSTLRTSTDTQYF. DNA of the CDR3: TGTGCCAGCAGTTACTCGACACTGCGGACCAGCACAGATACGCAGTATTTT.

The V call is TRBV27, the J call TRBJ2-3; 11 bases map to TRBD1. The V gene end was trimmed by 4 bases and the J gene end by 0 bases; junction bases not matched to a gene: 15. The CDR3 totals 20 residues. Germline V gene lookup returns CDR1 MNHEY and CDR2 SMNVEV (reference sequence). The CDR3 DNA reads TGTGCCAGCAGTTCTAAGCCCCCGGGACAGGGGGGAATTAGCACAGATACGCAGTATTTT. Translated: CASSSKPPGQGGISTDTQYF.

Concerning this clonotype: One junction end does not reproduce the germline sequence, and a read error may be involved. The genes are TRBV12-3 or TRBV12-4 and TRBJ2-7, with 9 bases lining up with TRBD1. The CDR3 covers 13 residues. This chain's CDR3 is CASTGTGNYEQYF. The DNA of the CDR3 is TGTGCGAGCACGGGGACAGGGAACTACGAGCAGTACTTC.

The gene calls are TRBV20-1 and TRBJ2-3, with D possibly being TRBD1 (5 bases). Germline assignment: CDR1 DFQATT and CDR2 SNEGSKA (reference sequence). The length of the CDR3 is 15 residues. V shed 3 bases and J shed 0 bases, with 13 bases lying between them. The CDR3 nucleotides read TGCAGTGCTAGCAGGGCTTCCTTAAGCACAGATACGCAGTATTTT. Protein sequence: CSASRASLSTDTQYF.

This clonotype was counted a few times. The gene calls are TRBV10-3 and TRBJ2-7, with 10 bases that match TRBD2. Trimming removed 3 bases from V and 3 bases from J; junction bases left unmatched: 5. The CDR3 covers 15 residues. Germline V gene lookup returns CDR1 ENHRY and CDR2 SYGVKD. CDR3 loop: CAISELASGSYEQYF. Here the CDR3 DNA reads TGTGCCATCAGTGAACTCGCTAGCGGGAGCTACGAGCAGTACTTC.

On this clonotype itself: At one end, the junction sequence differs from germline, possibly due to a read error. The V and J genes are TRBV5-1 and TRBJ2-2, with TRBD1 identical over 9 bases. The CDR3 runs 15 residues. The germline V gene has CDR1 SGHRS and CDR2 YFSETQ. The CDR3 spells CASSIRDRASGEPFF. The CDR3 coding sequence is TGCGCCAGCAGCATCCGGGACAGGGCTTCCGGGGAGCCGTTTTTT.

In this sample, this clonotype turned up many times. V and J are TRBV7-2 and TRBJ2-3; 10 bases line up with TRBD2. There are 15 residues in the CDR3. CDR1 is SGHTA, CDR2 FQGNSA, per germline. V was pared by 5 bases and J by 1 base, with 3 bases of the junction left unmatched. In DNA form, the CDR3 reads TGTGCCAGCAGCAAAGCGGGGGGGCGCACAGATACGCAGTATTTT. This encodes CASSKAGGRTDTQYF.

This clonotype occurred once. The V gene is TRBV10-2, the J gene TRBJ2-3; tentatively, D is TRBD2 (6 bases). Looked up from germline, CDR1 is WSHSY and CDR2 is SAAADI. The CDR3 runs 15 residues. The V end lost 5 bases, the J end lost 0 bases, and 12 bases lay between the germline ends. The CDR3 region has the DNA TGCGCCAGCAGTACGCTGGGACTTAGCACAGATACGCAGTATTTT. Translating it yields CASSTLGLSTDTQYF.

The chain employs TRBV12-3 or TRBV12-4 and TRBJ2-1; a weak D match, TRBD2 (5 bases). This CDR3 contains 16 residues. Trimming removed 6 bases from V and 5 bases from J, with 20 bases in between. The CDR3 DNA follows: TGTGCCAGCAGCCCTACTAGACGTAGGAGGCACAATGAGCAGTTCTTC. Protein product: CASSPTRRRRHNEQFF.

There are a few counts of this clonotype. The rearrangement links TRBV10-3 to TRBJ2-7; 8 positions agree with TRBD1. The J segment lost 11 bases and the V segment lost 6 bases, leaving 9 bases of the junction unmatched. The CDR3 runs 12 residues. CDR1 and CDR2 (germline): ENHRY, SYGVKD. Here the CDR3 DNA reads TGTGCCATCAGCGCGGACAGGGAAGAGAAGTACTTC. It translates to CAISADREEKYF.

This clonotype has more than one count but fewer than ten. The chain has TRBV2 and TRBJ2-7, with unresolved D. Germline V gene data show CDR1 as SNHLY and CDR2 as FYNNEI. Trimming shortened V by 10 bases and J by 0 bases, and 10 bases separated the two germline ends. The CDR3 contains 12 residues. The CDR3 region has the DNA TGTGCCATCTCAGGTCCCTCCTACGAGCAGTACTTC. Amino acids: CAISGPSYEQYF.

This clonotype was observed at least ten times. The rearrangement links TRBV28 to TRBJ1-2, with no clear D. Trimming stripped 4 bases from V and 4 bases from J, with 7 bases between. The length of the CDR3 is 12 residues. The germline CDR1 and CDR2 sequences are MDHEN and SYDVKM. CDR3 loop: CASSWSIYGYTF. Written as DNA, the CDR3 is TGTGCCAGCAGTTGGAGCATCTATGGCTACACCTTC.

Here the CDR3 reads CASSQETYQPQHF. CDR3 coding DNA: TGTGCCAGCAGCCAAGAAACGTATCAGCCCCAGCATTTT. The chain has TRBV3-1 and TRBJ1-5; D gene unclear. The V end lost 0 bases, the J end lost 5 bases, and 5 bases lay between the germline ends. This CDR3 has 13 amino acids. Germline loops: CDR1 LGHDT, CDR2 YNNKEL (reference sequence).

Of note for this clonotype: This may arise from a read error, as a much more abundant clone is one base away. This chain uses TRBV2 with TRBJ1-1; D ambiguous. V was clipped by 2 bases and J by 1 base, with 8 bases between them. From germline, CDR1 is SNHLY and CDR2 FYNNEI. The CDR3 is 14 amino acids. DNA of the CDR3: TGTGCCAGCAGTGAAACCCCAGCGAACACTGAAGCTTTCTTT. This codes for CASSETPANTEAFF.

The count of this clonotype is one. Sequence at one end of the junction differs from germline and may be a read error. This sequence joins TRBV12-3 or TRBV12-4 and TRBJ2-3, with 10 positions matching TRBD2. The CDR3 consists of 16 residues. CDR3: CASSHRTSGSADAQYF. The CDR3 DNA follows: TGTGCCAGCAGTCACCGGACTAGCGGTTCCGCAGATGCGCAGTATTTT.